This TCR beta chain was sequenced for a study of CD8 T cells in ankylosing spondylitis. Study-wide results and caveats: Past research had described some motif variants in reactive arthritis synovial fluid and blood. A motif in TCR beta, a set of about 8 highly homologous variants, appeared characteristic of ankylosing spondylitis blood.

TCRdb reanalysed the 5' RACE reads using MiXCR and keeps one entry per CDR3 protein. The data contain over 130,000 distinct CDR3 sequences, around 42% of them singletons. A note on this clonotype: Its antigen is not identified.

This CDR3 comprises 15 residues. The V gene lost 4 bases and the J gene lost 1 base, with 10 bases spanning the gap. Germline V gene data show CDR1 as PRHDT and CDR2 as FYEKMQ (reference sequence). This sequence was found in a male donor with ankylosing spondylitis. The sample was synovial fluid, either unsorted or a sorted T cell fraction (not recorded which). The chain links TRBV13 to TRBJ1-4, with D possibly matching TRBD1 (5 bases). The CDR3: CASSYRDGTNEKLFF. CDR3 nucleotide sequence: TGTGCCAGCAGCTACCGGGACGGAACTAATGAAAAACTGTTTTTT.